These T cell receptor beta chains were read from a single sample in a study of T cell responses to AZD1222 COVID-19 vaccine. Clones were sequenced by immunoSEQ multiplex PCR, and TCRdb holds only the in-frame ones, with some missing. Seen here are 65,000 to 85,000 clones, around four fifths observed once, and the top ten hold 20% to 25%. The sample was peripheral blood, taken on day 0 of AZD1222 vaccination. The receptors stem from an adult in good health. The CDR3 runs from the conserved cysteine through the conserved F or W. The D gene is left open where the match is weak. The size of a clone is reported for some rows only, either as once, few or many, or as a class for expanded clones.

D	size	length	V	J	DNA	CDR3
TRBD1	once	12	TRBV29-1	TRBJ2-7	TGCAGCGCCGAGGGACAGGGTGTCGAGCAGTACTTC	CSAEGQGVEQYF
TRBD1	.	15	TRBV19	TRBJ1-2	TGTGCCAGTAGTATAGCGGACAGGACTAACTATGGCTACACCTTC	CASSIADRTNYGYTF
.	.	18	TRBV19	TRBJ1-5	TGTGCCAGTAGTACCCACCGGGGGGGGACCTATAGCAATCAGCCCCAGCATTTT	CASSTHRGGTYSNQPQHF
.	.	14	TRBV7-9	TRBJ1-6	TGTGCCAGCAGCCAGGCGGTACATAATTCACCCCTCCACTTT	CASSQAVHNSPLHF
.	.	13	TRBV11-2	TRBJ1-2	TGTGCCAGCACCCCGTCATCAGGGTACGGCTACACCTTC	CASTPSSGYGYTF
TRBD2	.	16	TRBV7-3	TRBJ2-3	TGTGCCAGCAGCTTAATTGCCAGCGGGGGGGCTGAGACGCAGTATTTT	CASSLIASGGAETQYF
.	once	15	TRBV6-5	TRBJ1-6	TGTGCCAGCAACTCGCGAACAGGTGTTGATTCACCCCTCCACTTT	CASNSRTGVDSPLHF
.	.	14	TRBV28	TRBJ1-2	TGTGCCAGCAGTTTAGGGGACCTTATCTTCGGCTACACCTTC	CASSLGDLIFGYTF
.	.	14	TRBV29-1	TRBJ2-7	TGCAGCGTTGGTGACACGGGACTCATCTACGAGCAGTACTTC	CSVGDTGLIYEQYF
TRBD1	.	13	TRBV24-1	TRBJ2-7	TGTGCCACCAGTCGGAACAGGGGCTACGAGCAGTACTTC	CATSRNRGYEQYF
TRBD1	.	15	TRBV19	TRBJ1-6	TGTGCCAGTAGTCTACCCGGGACAGGCAATTCACCCCTCCACTTT	CASSLPGTGNSPLHF
.	.	12	TRBV2	TRBJ1-6	TGTGCCAGCAGGCAGGACCGATCACCCCTCCACTTT	CASRQDRSPLHF